This T cell receptor (beta chain) was sequenced in a study of T cells after yellow fever vaccination. The CDR3 consists of 19 residues. This clonotype was recorded many times. 5'RACE template switching generated TCR cDNA, adding a universal primer site and UMIs. In TCRdb, the 5' RACE reads were re-called with MiXCR into one record per CDR3 protein. In the table there are 100,000 to 150,000 distinct CDR3 sequences, around 7.2% of which are singletons. The specimen comprised CD4+ T cells sorted from PBMCs, sampled about 49 days after the first yellow fever vaccination. The clonotype was recovered from a man aged 18 to 30 who received the YFV17D yellow fever vaccine. The rearrangement joins TRBV21-1 to TRBJ1-5; the D call TRBD1 from the table was never checked on the DNA. TRBV21-1 is a known pseudogene. The CDR3 nucleotides are TGTGCCAGCAGCAATACCCGATTTGGACAGTCGTGGACAGGTCAGCCCCAGCATTTT. This encodes CASSNTRFGQSWTGQPQHF.